These 30 T cell receptor beta chains were sequenced from one sample in a study of memory CD4+ T cells and cytomegalovirus serostatus. The protocol was immunoSEQ multiplex PCR, while the TCRdb copy is restricted to in-frame clones and leaves out a portion. The sample lists more than 45,000 clones, around 74% occurring once. The sort gate was single viable CD3+CD4+CD8-CD45RO+ cells for memory CD4+ T cells. Sequences were obtained from memory CD4+ T cells from blood. These receptors all come from an adult in good health and CMV-seropositive.

This clone was seen a few times. The gene calls are TRBV10-1 and TRBJ1-4; TRBD1 is a possible D gene (5 bases). Germline CDR1 is WNHNN and CDR2 is SYGVQD (reference sequence). V lost 7 bases and J 8 bases, leaving 17 bases between the germline ends. The CDR3 covers 14 residues. The CDR3 nucleotides read TGCGCCAGCATTTTCCGGGACGAGGGAGAAAAACTGTTTTTT. It specifies CASIFRDEGEKLFF.

This CDR3 reads CASGRDFSTDTQYF. As DNA, the CDR3 is TGTGCCAGCGGCCGGGACTTTAGCACAGATACGCAGTATTTT. This sequence joins TRBV2 and TRBJ2-3; tentatively, D is TRBD2 (6 bases). Germline V lookup: CDR1 SNHLY, CDR2 FYNNEI. This CDR3 comprises 14 residues. Between the trimmed V and J ends, which lost 8 bases and 0 bases, there was a span of 12 bases.

The chain joins TRBV6-6 to TRBJ1-1, with D unclear. Germline loops: CDR1 MNHNY, CDR2 SVGAGI (reference sequence). The CDR3 covers 15 residues. V was cut by 0 bases and J by 6 bases, with 14 bases left in between. This CDR3 is CASSYSAGGRAEAFF. DNA of the CDR3: TGTGCCAGCAGTTACTCGGCCGGTGGTCGGGCTGAAGCTTTCTTT.

The chain carries TRBV6-5 and TRBJ1-6; D ambiguous. The CDR3 extends over 12 amino acids. The germline V and J ends were trimmed by 4 bases and 6 bases, with 4 bases remaining between them. CDR1 and CDR2 (germline): MNHEY, SVGAGI. The CDR3 protein is CASSLINSPLHF. CDR3 DNA: TGTGCCAGCAGTTTGATTAATTCACCCCTCCACTTT.

This clone was observed a handful of times. This chain links TRBV7-2 with TRBJ1-4; the D gene is possibly TRBD1 (5 bases). Germline assignment: CDR1 SGHTA and CDR2 FQGNSA. The length of the CDR3 is 17 residues. The germline V and J ends were trimmed by 4 bases and 4 bases, with 19 bases remaining between them. CDR3 loop: CASSSGRWGLNNEKLFF. The DNA of the CDR3 is TGTGCCAGCAGCTCCGGTAGATGGGGCCTCAATAATGAAAAACTGTTTTTT.

This rearrangement joins TRBV7-9 to TRBJ2-1; 7 bases line up with TRBD2. The CDR3 length is 14 residues. Germline CDR1 reads SEHNR; CDR2 reads FQNEAQ (reference sequence). With 5 bases clipped from V and 4 bases from J, the junction kept 5 bases outside the gene matches. For the CDR3, the DNA is TGTGCCAGCAGCCCAAGCGGGAAGTACAATGAGCAGTTCTTC. Amino acid sequence: CASSPSGKYNEQFF.

This clone is a singleton in its sample. The chain carries TRBV7-9 and TRBJ1-5; no firm D call. The CDR3 covers 12 residues. Germline V gene lookup returns CDR1 SEHNR and CDR2 FQNEAQ (reference sequence). V was clipped by 2 bases and J by 11 bases, with 10 bases between them. CDR3 nucleotide sequence: TGTGCCAGCAGCTTAAGCTTCGAGGCCCAGCATTTT. The encoded protein is CASSLSFEAQHF.

The chain is built from TRBV11-2 and TRBJ2-5; possible D gene TRBD1, 7 bases. V was pared by 5 bases and J by 3 bases, with 16 bases between. Germline-derived CDR1 and CDR2 are SGHAT and FQNNGV. CDR3 length equals 15 residues. CDR3: CASSQRGTEEETQYF. DNA for the CDR3: TGTGCCAGCAGCCAGCGCGGGACAGAAGAAGAGACCCAGTACTTC.

This rearrangement joins TRBV10-3 to TRBJ1-1; 7 nucleotides align to TRBD1. The V segment lost 6 bases and the J segment 1 base; nucleotides outside the gene matches: 8. This CDR3 has 15 residues. Per the germline V gene, CDR1 is ENHRY and CDR2 is SYGVKD. CDR3 in DNA: TGTGCCATCAGCCCAGGGGGACATTCGAACACTGAAGCTTTCTTT. Its protein product is CAISPGGHSNTEAFF.

This chain links TRBV5-1 with TRBJ1-4, with 10 positions matching TRBD1. The V and J ends lost 4 bases and 6 bases, in that order; junction bases with no gene match: 9. The CDR3 is 16 residues long. CDR1 and CDR2 (germline): SGHRS, YFSETQ. The CDR3 nucleotides are TGCGCCAGCAGCCCCTTTGGACAGGGGGGCGATGAAAAACTGTTTTTT. Residues: CASSPFGQGGDEKLFF.

Here the CDR3 DNA reads TGTGCCAGCAGCTTACGGAGCGGGGTGAACACCGGGGAGCTGTTTTTT. Translation gives CASSLRSGVNTGELFF. The chain employs TRBV11-3 and TRBJ2-2, with TRBD2 matching over 7 bases. With V trimmed by 2 bases and J by 1 base, 4 bases remained unmatched. Germline assignment: CDR1 SGHNT and CDR2 YENEEA. The CDR3 has 16 residues.

Comment on this clone: A read error may produce the germline difference seen at one junction end. The J gene is TRBJ2-3, the V gene TRBV7-7, with 12 bases identical to TRBD2. Germline V lookup: CDR1 SSHAT, CDR2 FNYEAQ (reference sequence). The length of the CDR3 is 16 residues. CDR3 amino acids: CASSALAGGPGDTQYF. In nucleotides, the CDR3 is TGTGCTAGCAGCGCCCTAGCGGGGGGGCCGGGAGATACGCAGTATTTT.

Within the sample, this clone is medium-sized. The chain recombines TRBV11-2 with TRBJ1-5; D remains ambiguous. The V end lost 0 bases, the J end lost 4 bases, and 16 bases lay between the germline ends. From germline, CDR1 is SGHAT and CDR2 FQNNGV. The CDR3 runs 17 residues. The CDR3 protein is CASSLDGGETENQPQHF. The CDR3, as DNA: TGTGCCAGCAGCTTAGATGGCGGCGAGACCGAGAATCAGCCCCAGCATTTT.

The chain carries TRBV7-2 and TRBJ1-3; D ambiguous. The ends were cut back, 3 bases at V and 3 bases at J, with 12 bases in the middle. The CDR3 covers 15 residues. Germline CDR1 reads SGHTA; CDR2 reads FQGNSA. CDR3 DNA: TGTGCCAGCAGCTTTTTCTTGGGGAGTGGAAACACCATATATTTT. Protein sequence: CASSFFLGSGNTIYF.

V is TRBV5-8 and J is TRBJ2-3; 8 bases map to TRBD1. Germline CDR1 and CDR2: SGHTS and YDEGEE. The CDR3 consists of 14 residues. J was trimmed by 4 bases and V by 3 bases; bases with no gene match: 4. DNA of the CDR3: TGTGCCAGCAGCTCTTTGACAGGGGCAGATACGCAGTATTTT. Translating gives CASSSLTGADTQYF.

V gene TRBV7-9 combines with J gene TRBJ2-1; 9 bases agree with TRBD2. The V gene end was trimmed by 5 bases and the J gene end by 3 bases; junction bases not matched to a gene: 5. The CDR3 is made up of 15 amino acids. CDR1 and CDR2 from the germline V gene are SEHNR and FQNEAQ (reference sequence). The CDR3 DNA reads TGTGCCAGCAGCCAAAGACTAGCGGACTACAATGAGCAGTTCTTC. Protein: CASSQRLADYNEQFF.

V and J are TRBV10-3 and TRBJ2-7, with D unresolved. V gave up 0 bases and J gave up 1 base, with 4 bases separating them. This CDR3 has 13 amino acids. Germline CDR1 ENHRY, CDR2 SYGVKD. This CDR3 is CAISESGSYEQYF. The CDR3 region has the DNA TGTGCCATCAGTGAGTCAGGATCCTACGAGCAGTACTTC.

This rearrangement joins TRBV2 to TRBJ2-5; TRBD2 might be the D (6 bases). Trimming took off 6 bases at V and 5 bases at J, with 16 bases between the two ends. The CDR3 totals 14 residues. Looked up from germline, CDR1 is SNHLY and CDR2 is FYNNEI. CDR3 nucleotide sequence: TGTGCCAGCAGGGAGCGGGCGGACGGGGAGACCCAGTACTTC. Translating it yields CASRERADGETQYF.

The rearrangement uses TRBV7-2 and TRBJ2-5, with 10 bases identical to TRBD2. V gave up 2 bases and J gave up 1 base; unmatched junction bases: 13. CDR3 length: 19 amino acids. Germline CDR1 and CDR2: SGHTA and FQGNSA. The CDR3 nucleotides read TGTGCCAGCAGCTTATTAGGGCTGGGGCTAGCGGGGGTCCAAGAGACCCAGTACTTC. Protein product: CASSLLGLGLAGVQETQYF. Looking up the rest from reference TRBV7-2 and TRBJ2-5 gives the full variable domain: GAGVSQSPSNKVTEKGKDVELRCDPISGHTALYWYRQSLGQGLEFLIYFQGNSAPDKSGLPSDRFSAERTGGSVSTLTIQRTQQEDSAVYLCASSLLGLGLAGVQETQYFGPGTRLLVL.

This clone was seen a handful of times. V usage is TRBV5-4 and J usage is TRBJ1-3, with D perhaps matching TRBD1 (5 bases). Trimming shortened V by 0 bases and J by 4 bases, and 14 bases separated the two germline ends. Germline V gene data show CDR1 as SGHNT and CDR2 as YYREEE (reference sequence). This CDR3 contains 16 residues. The CDR3 sequence is CASSLDVGASGNTIYF. The CDR3 nucleotides read TGTGCCAGCAGCTTGGATGTAGGGGCCTCAGGAAACACCATATATTTT.

The J gene is TRBJ1-3, the V gene TRBV10-1, with a tentative D call TRBD1 (6 bases). The CDR3 extends over 15 amino acids. The V gene lost 11 bases and the J gene lost 0 bases, with 17 bases spanning the gap. Germline lookup yields CDR1 WNHNN and CDR2 SYGVQD (reference sequence). CDR3 loop: CAASDTGTSGNTIYF. The CDR3 DNA reads TGCGCCGCCTCAGACACAGGGACCTCTGGAAACACCATATATTTT.

The chain has TRBV9 and TRBJ2-3, with D possibly being TRBD1 (5 bases). The CDR3 has 13 residues. CDR1 is SGDLS, CDR2 YYNGEE, per germline. Trimming took 0 bases from V and 4 from J, leaving 6 bases between them. The CDR3 sequence: CASSVETADTQYF. The CDR3 DNA sequence: TGTGCCAGCAGCGTAGAGACAGCAGATACGCAGTATTTT.

The V call is TRBV4-3, the J call TRBJ2-1; D unresolved. Germline V gene lookup returns CDR1 LGHNA and CDR2 YSLEER. The CDR3 extends over 13 amino acids. Trimming removed 1 base from V and 5 bases from J, with 6 bases in between. Written as DNA, the CDR3 is TGCGCCAGCAGCCAAGGGCTAGACAATGAGCAGTTCTTC. Translation gives CASSQGLDNEQFF.

This sequence joins TRBV6-1 and TRBJ1-6, with D tentatively TRBD1 (6 bases). Trimming stripped 2 bases from V and 10 bases from J, with 12 bases between. This CDR3 comprises 14 residues. Germline CDR1 MNHNS, CDR2 SASEGT. The DNA of the CDR3 is TGTGCCAGCAGTGAATCGCAGGGGCAATCACCCCTCCACTTT. It yields the protein CASSESQGQSPLHF.

The rearrangement joins TRBV11-2 to TRBJ2-6; D may be TRBD1 or TRBD2 (5 bases each). Trimming removed 1 base at V and 3 bases at J, with 10 bases between. The CDR3 is 16 residues long. CDR1 is SGHAT, CDR2 FQNNGV, per germline. The CDR3 DNA reads TGTGCCAGCAGCTTAGGAGGGGCGGATGGGGCCAACGTCCTGACTTTC. It specifies CASSLGGADGANVLTF.

The rearrangement uses TRBV7-2 and TRBJ1-4; tentative D call: TRBD1 (5 bases). The CDR3 sequence is 15 residues long. CDR1 SGHTA and CDR2 FQGNSA come from the germline V gene. Trimming removed 5 bases from V and 7 bases from J, with 17 bases in between. This chain's CDR3 is CASSRQGGFGEKLFF. CDR3 bases: TGTGCCAGCAGCCGTCAGGGAGGGTTTGGTGAAAAACTGTTTTTT.

The CDR3 loop reads CASSLTAGYTF. As DNA, the CDR3 is TGTGCCAGCAGCTTGACAGCTGGCTACACCTTC. The rearrangement joins TRBV7-9 to TRBJ1-2; TRBD1 might be the D (5 bases). V lost 3 bases, J lost 7 bases, and 6 bases lay in between. Looked up from germline, CDR1 is SEHNR and CDR2 is FQNEAQ (reference sequence). This CDR3 has 11 amino acids.

The gene calls are TRBV2 and TRBJ2-7, with a weak D call TRBD2 (7 bases). The CDR3 is made up of 13 amino acids. Trimming took off 7 bases at V and 4 bases at J, with 14 bases between the two ends. CDR1 is SNHLY and CDR2 is FYNNEI in the germline V gene. The chain's CDR3 is CASTVGGLYEQYF. Here the CDR3 DNA reads TGTGCCAGCACCGTGGGGGGGCTTTACGAGCAGTACTTC.

This chain links TRBV18 with TRBJ1-5, with no clear D. CDR3 length: 14 amino acids. Per germline, CDR1 KGHSH and CDR2 LQKENI. V was pared by 2 bases and J by 3 bases, with 8 bases between. CDR3 region: CASSPIPNNQPQHF. The CDR3 DNA sequence: TGTGCCAGCTCACCAATCCCTAACAATCAGCCCCAGCATTTT.

The genes are TRBV27 and TRBJ2-7, with D perhaps matching TRBD1 or TRBD2 (5 bases each). V lost 3 bases and J lost 4, with 10 bases in between. Germline V CDR1 and CDR2: MNHEY, SMNVEV (reference sequence). The CDR3 is 13 amino acids. The DNA of the CDR3 is TGTGCCAGCAGTTTGTGGGACGGTTACGAGCAGTACTTC. Its translation: CASSLWDGYEQYF.